This T cell receptor (beta chain) derives from a study of spatial heterogeneity in lung cancer. Study details: Alpha-chain sequences were consistently detected in smaller numbers than beta-chain sequences. The study's findings and limits: Counts of expanded intratumoral alpha and beta TCRs tracked tumor mutation counts. Coverage of tumor T cells, an estimated figure, was roughly 7% for alpha and 13% for beta chains.

Trimming stripped 1 base from V and 1 base from J, with 7 bases between. The CDR3 contains 14 residues. CDR1 and CDR2 (germline): LGHDT, YNNKEL (reference sequence). This clonotype is judged medium-sized. Antigen unknown. TCRdb used MiXCR to reprocess the 5' RACE reads, holding one entry per CDR3 protein. Here the sample spans 15,000 or so distinct CDR3 sequences, around 7.5% being singletons. The time point here: sample taken at primary tumor resection. Samples were donated by 72 untreated early-stage non-small cell lung cancer patients. The sequence came from a male donor with early-stage non-small cell lung cancer. V and J are TRBV3-1 and TRBJ2-5; TRBD1 is a possible D gene (5 bases). Source: lung tumor tissue, taken at surgery. The CDR3 coding sequence is TGTGCCAGCAGCCAAGCAGGGCCCCAAGAGACCCAGTACTTC. Residues: CASSQAGPQETQYF.